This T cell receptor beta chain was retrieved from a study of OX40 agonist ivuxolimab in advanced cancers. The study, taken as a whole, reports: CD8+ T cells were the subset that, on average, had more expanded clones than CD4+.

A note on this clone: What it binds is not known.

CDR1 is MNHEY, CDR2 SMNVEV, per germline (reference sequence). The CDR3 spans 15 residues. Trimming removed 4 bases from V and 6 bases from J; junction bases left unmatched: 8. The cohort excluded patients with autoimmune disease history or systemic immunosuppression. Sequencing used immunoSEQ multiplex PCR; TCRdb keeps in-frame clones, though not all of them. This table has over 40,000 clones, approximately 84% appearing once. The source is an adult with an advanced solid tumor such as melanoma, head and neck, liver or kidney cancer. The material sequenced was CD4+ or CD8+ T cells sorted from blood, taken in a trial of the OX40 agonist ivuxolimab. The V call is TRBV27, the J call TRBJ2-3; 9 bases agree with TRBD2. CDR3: CASSSWASGIDTQYF. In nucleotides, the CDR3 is TGTGCCAGCAGTTCCTGGGCTAGCGGGATTGATACGCAGTATTTT.